This T cell receptor (beta chain) is from a study of blood T cell repertoires in COVID-19. Original data processing: Amplification with reference gene primers provided the estimates of nucleated cell counts. This table comes from immunoSEQ multiplex PCR, and its TCRdb copy is limited to in-frame clones, with some not included. V, J and clone size were drawn from that table, and D and trimming were deduced from the DNA. Counted here are about 350,000 clones, approximately 89% occurring once; the ten biggest clones make up less than 5%. This clone has only a few counts. The source of this sequence is a woman aged 55-69 years with COVID-19, enrolled during active disease. Source material: peripheral blood.

This chain's CDR3 is CASSLRGADTEAFF. The CDR3 DNA sequence: TGTGCCAGCAGTTTACGGGGGGCCGACACTGAAGCTTTCTTT. The V gene is TRBV27, the J gene TRBJ1-1; weak D call: TRBD1 (6 bases). The CDR3 totals 14 residues. Trimming removed 2 bases from V and 3 bases from J, with 10 bases in between. Germline V gives CDR1 MNHEY, CDR2 SMNVEV (reference sequence).